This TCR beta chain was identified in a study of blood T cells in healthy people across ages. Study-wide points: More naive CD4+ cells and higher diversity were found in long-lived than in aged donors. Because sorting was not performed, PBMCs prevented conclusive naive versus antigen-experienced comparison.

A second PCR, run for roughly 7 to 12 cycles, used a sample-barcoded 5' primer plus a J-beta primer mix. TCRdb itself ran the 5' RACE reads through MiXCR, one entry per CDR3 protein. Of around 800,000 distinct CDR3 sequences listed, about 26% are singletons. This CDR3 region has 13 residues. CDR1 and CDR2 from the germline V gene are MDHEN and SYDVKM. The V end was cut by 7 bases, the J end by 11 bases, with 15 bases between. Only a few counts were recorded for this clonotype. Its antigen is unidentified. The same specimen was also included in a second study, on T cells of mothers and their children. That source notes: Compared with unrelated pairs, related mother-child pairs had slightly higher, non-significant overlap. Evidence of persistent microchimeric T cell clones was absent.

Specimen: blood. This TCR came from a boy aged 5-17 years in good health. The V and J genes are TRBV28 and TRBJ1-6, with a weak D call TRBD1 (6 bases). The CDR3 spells CASNRAEGTPLHF. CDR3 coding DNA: TGTGCCAGCAACAGGGCAGAGGGGACACCCCTCCACTTT.